This T cell receptor beta chain was sequenced in a study of cytomegalovirus exposure and HLA in healthy donors. The primer mix had 60 Vbeta and 13 Jbeta primers. Measured with immunoSEQ multiplex PCR; TCRdb has only the in-frame clones, and not every one. This sample has some 65,000 clones, with approximately 71% found just once. Notes on this clone: The conserved phenylalanine or tryptophan is not found at the CDR3 terminus, so this likely reflects a read error.

After removal of 5 bases from V and 1 base from J, the junction contained 4 bases not matched to a gene. The germline V gene has CDR1 GTSNPN and CDR2 SVGIG (reference sequence). This CDR3 has 13 amino acids. Sequenced sample: PBMCs. The chain carries TRBV30 and TRBJ1-1; TRBD1 matches at 7 bases. The sequence was collected from a man aged 50 or older in good health and CMV-seropositive. The CDR3 DNA reads TGTGCCTGGGAGGGGACAGAGAACACTGAAGCTTTCGTT. Translating it yields CAWEGTENTEAFV.